This T cell receptor (beta chain) was captured in a study of Ad26.COV2.S vaccination and SARS-CoV-2 variants. TCRdb keeps only in-frame clones here, not all; method: immunoSEQ multiplex PCR. The profile shows approximately 480,000 clones, around 88% of them singletons. Documented treatment: some 20 received Ad26.COV2.S at low or high dose, single or two shots; roughly five received placebo; per-sample allocation not given. The investigators took samples on day 63 after the first vaccine or placebo injection. Germline V gene sequence: CDR1 MNHEY, CDR2 SVGAGI. V was cut by 4 bases and J by 2 bases, with 9 bases left in between. The CDR3 totals 15 residues.

The gene calls are TRBV6-5 and TRBJ2-6; D is unresolved. The TCR originated in a person aged 18-65 years who received the Ad26.COV2.S COVID-19 vaccine or a placebo. Sample: peripheral blood, taken in a trial of Ad26.COV2.S vaccine versus placebo. The CDR3 protein is CASSFAPPGANVLTF. As DNA, the CDR3 is TGTGCCAGCAGTTTTGCCCCTCCTGGGGCCAACGTCCTGACTTTC.